Given below is one T cell receptor (beta chain) in context. There are a few counts of this clonotype. The antigen it binds to is not known. One base away there is no much larger clone; base qualities are not given. Stable Graves' hyperthyroidism was defined as the absence of progression to ophthalmopathy over 18 months of follow-up. Hyperthyroidism patients were aged 18 to 65 years and newly diagnosed, with disease duration of less than 2 months. Any patient with an uncontrolled infection, another autoimmune disease, pregnancy or lactation was excluded. Clinical symptoms, serum thyroxine and TRAb, thyroid ultrasound, and orbital computed tomography formed the basis for the diagnoses. Ficoll-Paque density gradient centrifugation was used to isolate PBMCs from approximately 10 ml of fresh peripheral blood. Total RNA was extracted with Trizol reagent, and quality was checked on an Agilent 2100 Bioanalyzer.

The sample originates from a study of T cells in Graves' hyperthyroidism and ophthalmopathy (dated by TCRdb to about 2019). Concerning the study at large: Peripheral blood samples were taken at the time of initial diagnosis, prior to any treatment. In six Graves' hyperthyroidism patients, the study also compared T-cell repertoires from thyroid tissue with T-cell repertoires from blood. For training and testing, the 100 or so patients in the discovery cohort were randomly divided in a 7:3 ratio. A discovery cohort of around 98 patients, roughly 45 with Graves' ophthalmopathy and roughly 59 with stable Graves' hyperthyroidism, was used to find distinguishing TCR V-J signatures. According to the paper, TCR Vbeta CDR3 sequencing was carried out on 135 peripheral blood samples, which came from around 43 ophthalmopathy, approximately 72 hyperthyroidism and roughly 17 progressor patients. Whether ophthalmopathy could be predicted prospectively was tested in an independent validation cohort made up of roughly 20 hyperthyroidism patients plus 17 patients who later progressed to ophthalmopathy. After sampling, hyperthyroidism patients received methimazole starting at 30 mg daily, and ophthalmopathy patients received high-dose intravenous methylprednisolone. The research as a whole found: In cross-validation, a model built on a 13 V-J signature told ophthalmopathy apart from stable hyperthyroidism with 87.88% sensitivity and about 81% specificity, and in testing the same model reached 80%/75%. Most expanded thyroid clonotypes (frequency above 0.001) were also detected in blood, suggesting blood repertoires may reflect thyroid immune responses. Sample size was not statistically predetermined, and investigators were not blinded to group allocation. In validation, the model predicted progression to ophthalmopathy with over 60% sensitivity and 72% to 75% specificity, a median of about 6 months before onset.

The TCR beta CDR3 regions were amplified from the RNA transcripts. The first round of RT-PCR for the TCR CDR3 was performed with the HTBI primer set and the Qiagen OneStep RT-PCR kit. Libraries were constructed in a second round of multiplex PCR, after which size selection and purification were carried out. Paired-end sequencing of the libraries was performed with 100 bp reads on an Illumina HiSeq2000. The authors' analysis ran thus. SOAPnuke was used to process the raw data, throwing out any read that contained adapters or uncalled bases, had a mean Phred below 15, or lacked an exact constant-primer or identifier match. High-quality paired reads were merged with COPE v1.2.5, and unique nucleotide sequences were defined as clonotypes. MiTCR v1.1 was used to align the clonotypes against IMGT TRBV, TRBD and TRBJ reference segments. The analysis was restricted to V-J combinations with a frequency above 0.0001, which together covered 99.2% of the repertoires. A TCS score was defined as the ratio of F50 (clonal expansion) to E x V (chaos), with BLOSUM62-based TCRdist applied between CDR3 peptides within each V-J. Welch's t-statistics and random forest reduced 450 to 600 V-J features to 13, which were used in a naive Bayes classifier (R e1071). TCRdb reran the public reads through fastp at Q25 and MiXCR, keeping productive beta chains. CDR3 protein sequences are deduplicated, and each keeps its most common genes and DNA. The V and J calls follow TCRdb's processing rather than the paper's. The sample contains under 350,000 distinct CDR3 sequences, around 23% of them found a single time. The ten most abundant clones make up less than 65% of the sample.

Sample: blood. The TCR originated in a woman aged 50 to 60 with Graves' hyperthyroidism.

The encoded CDR3 is CASSFSGQKGIRETQYF. The bases read TGTGCCAGCAGCTTTAGCGGACAGAAGGGGATTAGGGAGACCCAGTACTTC. Here the chain combines TRBV7-9 and TRBJ2-5; the D gene is tentatively TRBD1 or TRBD2, each matching 6 bases. Including cysteine and phenylalanine, the CDR3 has 17 amino acids. The entry retains the CDR3 DNA only, 51 bases that are in frame from base 1. According to the germline V gene (reference sequence), CDR1 reads SEHNR and CDR2 reads FQNEAQ. V loses 3 bases of germline sequence and J loses 5 bases, and the interval between the two ends is 22 bases.